The clone carrying this T cell receptor (beta chain) occurred once. Each subset's genomic DNA was split evenly across several immunoSEQ plates. Assay used: immunoSEQ multiplex PCR; TCRdb lists only in-frame clones, some missing. The profile shows 550,000 to 800,000 clones, around two thirds of them singletons. The data belong to a study of shared clonotypes between healthy human individuals. The authors divided CD4+ cells into CD45RA+ naive and CD45RA-negative memory subsets. Trimming shortened V by 0 bases and J by 2 bases, and 13 bases separated the two germline ends. From germline, CDR1 is MGHRA and CDR2 YSYEKL. The CDR3 has 16 amino acids.

The receptor was derived from a woman aged 25 to 45 in good health. The V call is TRBV4-1, the J call TRBJ1-1; no clear D. Input material: memory CD4+ T cells sorted from blood. Described subset: CD45RA-negative fraction. The CDR3, as DNA: TGCGCCAGCAGCCAAGATCTTCTACAGCCAAACACTGAAGCTTTCTTT. The encoded protein is CASSQDLLQPNTEAFF.